This T cell receptor (beta chain) was sequenced during a study of memory CD4+ T cells and cytomegalovirus serostatus (dated by TCRdb to about 2019). In the study overall: The roughly 35 healthy Belgian adults in the cohort included 9 who were CMV seropositive and 24 who were CMV seronegative. CD4+ memory TCRbeta repertoires of a Belgian cohort with known cytomegalovirus serostatus were sequenced in order to replicate a published TCR-based CMV serostatus classifier.

Taken from cysteine to phenylalanine, the CDR3 has 16 residues. Solely the CDR3 DNA is kept, with 48 bases framed from the first base. CDR1 SNHLY and CDR2 FYNNEI were looked up in the germline V gene. V trim: 7 bases; J trim: 1 base; unmatched bases: 11. A FACSAria II was used to sort memory CD4+ T cells, defined as single viable CD3+CD4+CD8-CD45RO+ cells. CMV serostatus was assessed using a Roche Elecsys assay, by which serum IgG against CMV pp150, pp28, p38 and p52 was detected. After the samples were thawed, total CD4+ T cells were enriched through positive selection using CD4 magnetic microbeads. The samples came from a different study that was designed specifically to examine the CD4+ T cell memory repertoire. Following standard operating procedures, peripheral blood mononuclear cells were isolated and cryopreserved, while serum was kept at -80 degrees C. The staining used CD3-PerCP (BW264/56), CD4-APC (RPA-T4), CD45RO-PE (UCHT1) and CD8-Pacific Orange (3B5) antibodies, and Sytox blue was used to exclude non-viable cells.

Genomic DNA was extracted from sorted cells with the Quick-DNA Microprep Kit. Amplification of TCRbeta DNA was done with the immunoSEQ hsTCRbeta kit, following the protocol from the manufacturer. An Illumina MiSeq instrument was used to sequence the TCRbeta libraries. The authors processed their data as follows. Removing out-of-frame sequences left a few million distinct TCRbeta sequences, an average of approximately 65,000 per individual. Each individual was scored using the number of 150 to 200 previously reported CMV-associated TCRbeta sequences that the individual carried and the total number of productive distinct TCRbeta sequences. A beta-binomial model was reimplemented in Python, and scikit-learn random forests with default parameters were trained on data from the US cohort. On the Belgian cohort, classifier performance was reported as the median AUC, along with percentile confidence intervals, across 10,000 bootstrap iterations. What TCRdb holds here is the immuneACCESS table cut down to in-frame rearrangements. Part of the clones is not present; checked against another copy, under half of the missing clones reflect an unresolved V gene, and the others are unexplained. V and J calls and clone size are given by that table; D and trimming were obtained from the DNA. This sample lists about 67,000 clones; roughly three quarters were detected once. The ten largest account for roughly 5% of the sample.

About this clone itself: Its antigen target is currently unknown. Per-base quality was not reported, and no clone a single base away is much larger than it.

On the study overall, not on this receptor specifically: On the Belgian cohort, the classifier based on the original framework reached a median bootstrapped AUC of roughly 0.94, with a 95% CI of 0.76-1.00. Only CD4+CD45RO+ memory cells were sequenced, in contrast to the original study, in which naive and memory CD4+ and CD8+ populations were covered. The results were read as suggesting that the CMV-associated TCR signature is, for the most part, present in the CD4+ memory repertoire. Of 164 previously reported CMV-associated TCRbeta sequences, some 73 appeared in the CD4+ memory repertoires, each in one to five individuals. CMV serostatus prediction reached a median bootstrapped AUC of 0.95 with the original framework and 0.85 to 0.91 with a US-trained random forest.

The origin of this receptor is an adult in good health and CMV-seropositive. The chain is made from TRBV2 and TRBJ1-1; 8 middle bases align to TRBD1. Sample: memory CD4+ T cells from blood. This receptor carries the CDR3 CASKVRGTGRNTEAFF. Here is the DNA: TGTGCCAGCAAAGTGCGCGGGACAGGAAGGAACACTGAAGCTTTCTTT.